These 27 T cell receptor beta chains came from one sample sequenced in a study of technical replicates of blood from a handful of donors. Clones were read by immunoSEQ multiplex PCR, and TCRdb kept only the in-frame ones, dropping some. Among under 95,000 clones listed, 90% to 95% were seen once. The sample consisted of T cells isolated from PBMCs. The receptors were gathered from a human donor in good health.

V gene TRBV12-5 combines with J gene TRBJ2-5, with 7 bases fitting TRBD1. The J segment lost 5 bases and the V segment lost 4 bases, leaving 1 base of the junction unmatched. This CDR3 spans 12 amino acids. Germline CDR1 and CDR2: LGHNT and FRNRAP. CDR3 nucleotides: TGTGCTAGTGGTTCGACAGGGGAGACCCAGTACTTC. As protein: CASGSTGETQYF.

The rearrangement joins TRBV25-1 to TRBJ2-7, with 7 bases lining up with TRBD1. Germline V gene sequence: CDR1 MGHDK, CDR2 SYGVNS. The CDR3 sequence is 14 residues long. V lost 4 bases to trimming and J lost 6 bases; unmatched junction nucleotides: 9. The CDR3 DNA follows: TGTGCCAGCAGTGCCCCGAGGGGGCTTTTCGAGCAGTACTTC. Protein sequence: CASSAPRGLFEQYF.

DNA of the CDR3: TGCGCCAGCAGCTTGGCCAGGGGGCTGAACACTGAAGCTTTCTTT. Protein sequence: CASSLARGLNTEAFF. This chain joins TRBV5-1 and TRBJ1-1; 8 positions agree with TRBD1. Germline values: CDR1 SGHRS, CDR2 YFSETQ. The CDR3 length is 15 residues. The J segment lost 0 bases and the V segment lost 0 bases, leaving 1 base of the junction unmatched. Based on the CDR3 plus reference TRBV5-1 and TRBJ1-1, the full variable domain is KAGVTQTPRYLIKTRGQQVTLSCSPISGHRSVSWYQQTPGQGLQFLFEYFSETQRNKGNFPGRFSGRQFSNSRSEMNVSTLELGDSALYLCASSLARGLNTEAFFGQGTRLTVV.

This chain connects TRBV11-3 to TRBJ2-1, with 7 bases that match TRBD2. The CDR3 is 12 amino acids. The V and J ends lost 10 bases and 9 bases, in that order; junction bases with no gene match: 9. Germline V gene data show CDR1 as SGHNT and CDR2 as YENEEA. In DNA, the CDR3 is TGTGCCAACTCGTCTGGCGGGAGTGAGCAGTTCTTC. Translated: CANSSGGSEQFF.

This chain uses TRBV28 with TRBJ2-5; D remains unclear. There are 13 residues in the CDR3. V shed 1 base and J shed 1 base, with 4 bases lying between them. The germline V gene encodes CDR1 MDHEN and CDR2 SYDVKM. CDR3 coding DNA: TGTGCCAGCAGTTTATACAGCCAAGAGACCCAGTACTTC. Its protein is CASSLYSQETQYF.

The rearrangement joins TRBV5-1 to TRBJ2-7; no clear D gene. Germline values: CDR1 SGHRS, CDR2 YFSETQ. CDR3 length: 12 amino acids. V lost 2 bases and J lost 3, with 6 bases in between. CDR3 sequence: CASSFGGYEQYF. CDR3 bases: TGCGCCAGCAGCTTTGGCGGCTACGAGCAGTACTTC.

This clone came up a few times. V is TRBV11-2 and J is TRBJ2-3; the match to TRBD1 covers 10 bases. The CDR3 has 15 amino acids. CDR1 is SGHAT and CDR2 is FQNNGV in the germline V gene. J lost 7 bases, V lost 8 bases, and 12 bases had no gene match. CDR3 in DNA: TGTGCCAGCCGGGATATAAGGGGACAGGGGCATACGCAGTATTTT. Translation gives CASRDIRGQGHTQYF.

This clone was recorded once. The J gene is TRBJ2-5, the V gene TRBV7-9, with D possibly being TRBD2 (6 bases). Germline CDR1 is SEHNR and CDR2 is FQNEAQ (reference sequence). Deletions cut 4 bases from V and 1 base from J, with 10 bases between. CDR3 length equals 14 residues. In DNA, the CDR3 is TGTGCCAGCAGCTGGCGGGACTCCCAAGAGACCCAGTACTTC. Translation gives CASSWRDSQETQYF. The whole variable domain, remainder taken from reference TRBV7-9 and TRBJ2-5, is DTGVSQNPRHKITKRGQNVTFRCDPISEHNRLYWYRQTLGQGPEFLTYFQNEAQLEKSRLLSDRFSAERPKGSFSTLEIQRTEQGDSAMYLCASSWRDSQETQYFGPGTRLLVL.

CDR3 DNA: TGTGCCAGTAGTTCCCTCCTCGGACTTGTTAGCAATCAGCCCCAGCATTTT. It translates to CASSSLLGLVSNQPQHF. The chain employs TRBV19 and TRBJ1-5; D ambiguous. Trimming removed 5 bases at V and 0 bases at J, with 17 bases between. CDR3 length: 17 residues. Looked up from germline, CDR1 is LNHDA and CDR2 is SQIVND (reference sequence).

The V gene is TRBV2, the J gene TRBJ2-7; TRBD1 might be the D (5 bases). CDR1 SNHLY and CDR2 FYNNEI come from the germline V gene. This CDR3 comprises 13 residues. The germline V and J ends were trimmed by 6 bases and 2 bases, with 11 bases remaining between them. In DNA form, the CDR3 reads TGTGCCAGCAGGGACATTAGAGCCTACGAGCAGTACTTC. Encoded protein: CASRDIRAYEQYF.

This chain uses TRBV5-1 with TRBJ1-3, with 7 bases matching TRBD1. Germline lookup yields CDR1 SGHRS and CDR2 YFSETQ. The CDR3 totals 16 residues. V gave up 0 bases and J gave up 8 bases; unmatched junction bases: 11. Here the CDR3 DNA reads TGCGCCAGCAGCTTGGCCTCGACAGGGCCAGGGGACACCATATATTTT. Translated, it gives CASSLASTGPGDTIYF. The full variable domain, in which reference TRBV5-1 and TRBJ1-3 provide the parts outside the CDR3, is KAGVTQTPRYLIKTRGQQVTLSCSPISGHRSVSWYQQTPGQGLQFLFEYFSETQRNKGNFPGRFSGRQFSNSRSEMNVSTLELGDSALYLCASSLASTGPGDTIYFGEGSWLTVV.

The V call is TRBV29-1, the J call TRBJ2-5; TRBD2 aligns across 9 bases. Trimming cost V 0 bases and J 5 bases; bases outside gene matches: 7. Germline-derived CDR1 and CDR2 are SQVTM and ANQGSEA. This CDR3 spans 15 amino acids. CDR3 bases: TGCAGCGTTGAAGAAAGGGGACTAGCAGGGGAGACCCAGTACTTC. Translation gives CSVEERGLAGETQYF. Drawing the rest from reference TRBV29-1 and TRBJ2-5, the complete variable domain is SAVISQKPSRDICQRGTSLTIQCQVDSQVTMMFWYRQQPGQSLTLIATANQGSEATYESGFVIDKFPISRPNLTFSTLTVSNMSPEDSSIYLCSVEERGLAGETQYFGPGTRLLVL.

The gene calls are TRBV7-8 and TRBJ2-7; possible D gene TRBD2, 5 bases. Germline V gene sequence: CDR1 SGHVS, CDR2 FQNEAQ. The ends were cut back, 6 bases at V and 2 bases at J, with 20 bases in the middle. CDR3 size: 16 residues. Here the CDR3 reads CASSYGIYAATYEQYF. In nucleotides, the CDR3 is TGTGCCAGCAGTTACGGGATATATGCCGCAACCTACGAGCAGTACTTC.

The CDR3 reads CASSPSTDTQYF. The CDR3 DNA sequence: TGTGCCAGCAGCCCGAGCACAGATACGCAGTATTTT. The V and J genes are TRBV9 and TRBJ2-3; unclear D gene. The V end lost 4 bases, the J end lost 0 bases, and 3 bases lay between the germline ends. The germline V gene encodes CDR1 SGDLS and CDR2 YYNGEE. The CDR3 is made up of 12 amino acids.

This chain links TRBV7-9 with TRBJ2-5; TRBD2 matches at 7 bases. CDR1 is SEHNR and CDR2 is FQNEAQ in the germline V gene (reference sequence). The CDR3 covers 14 residues. The trim removed 5 bases at V and 1 base at J, leaving 4 bases unmatched. The CDR3 loop is CASSLRTSQETQYF. CDR3 bases: TGTGCCAGCAGCCTTAGGACTAGCCAAGAGACCCAGTACTTC.

In its sample, this clone was seen once. The chain recombines TRBV5-1 with TRBJ2-3; D possibly corresponds to TRBD2 (6 bases). The CDR3 sequence is 13 residues long. Trimming left V 10 bases short and J 1 base short, with 13 bases between. Germline CDR1 reads SGHRS; CDR2 reads YFSETQ. The chain's CDR3 is CAAREMGTDTQYF. In nucleotides, the CDR3 is TGCGCCGCCCGGGAGATGGGCACAGATACGCAGTATTTT. The full variable domain, rest sourced from reference TRBV5-1 and TRBJ2-3, is KAGVTQTPRYLIKTRGQQVTLSCSPISGHRSVSWYQQTPGQGLQFLFEYFSETQRNKGNFPGRFSGRQFSNSRSEMNVSTLELGDSALYLCAAREMGTDTQYFGPGTRLTVL.

The V and J genes are TRBV10-1 and TRBJ1-3, with 7 bases fitting TRBD1. Germline loops: CDR1 WNHNN, CDR2 SYGVQD (reference sequence). Trimming at V came to 7 bases and at J to 1 base, leaving 22 bases not matched to a gene. CDR3 length: 20 amino acids. The CDR3: CASNPTKPLRDSLSGNTIYF. CDR3 in DNA: TGCGCCAGCAACCCGACGAAGCCCCTCCGGGACAGCCTATCTGGAAACACCATATATTTT.

The chain has TRBV15 and TRBJ1-1; D not certain. Germline CDR1 reads LNHNV; CDR2 reads YYDKDF (reference sequence). Trimming took 4 bases from V and 1 from J, leaving 10 bases between them. The CDR3 sequence is 14 residues long. The CDR3 coding sequence is TGTGCCACCAGCAAGGGAGTGGGGAACACTGAAGCTTTCTTT. Its translation: CATSKGVGNTEAFF.

This chain joins TRBV9 and TRBJ2-3; D gene uncertain. With 2 bases removed from V and 4 bases from J, the gap between germline ends came to 14 bases. The CDR3 is 15 amino acids. Germline-derived CDR1 and CDR2 are SGDLS and YYNGEE. CDR3 protein: CASSVGPGPPDTQYF. The CDR3 bases are TGTGCCAGCAGCGTTGGGCCCGGCCCCCCAGATACGCAGTATTTT. Full variable domain (remainder filled in from reference TRBV9 and TRBJ2-3): DSGVTQTPKHLITATGQRVTLRCSPRSGDLSVYWYQQSLDQGLQFLIQYYNGEERAKGNILERFSAQQFPDLHSELNLSSLELGDSALYFCASSVGPGPPDTQYFGPGTRLTVL.

This rearrangement joins TRBV5-4 to TRBJ1-2; weak D call: TRBD1 (6 bases). The germline gives CDR1 SGHNT, CDR2 YYREEE (reference sequence). The ends were cut back, 4 bases at V and 5 bases at J, with 15 bases in the middle. The CDR3 is 14 amino acids. For the CDR3, the DNA is TGTGCCAGCAGCCGAAGGGGGGGGCCTTATGGCTACACCTTC. Residues: CASSRRGGPYGYTF.

The chain combines TRBV13 with TRBJ2-1; D is perhaps TRBD2 (6 bases). This CDR3 contains 14 residues. V was shortened by 5 bases and J by 0 bases, with 8 bases between the two germline ends. Germline lookup yields CDR1 PRHDT and CDR2 FYEKMQ (reference sequence). The CDR3 nucleotides are TGTGCCAGCAGCCCGGGGGTCTCCTACAATGAGCAGTTCTTC. Residues: CASSPGVSYNEQFF.

The chain carries TRBV28 and TRBJ2-7; a possible D gene is TRBD2 (7 bases). Trimming pared 5 bases from V and 11 bases from J, leaving 22 bases between. The CDR3 has 14 residues. Germline V lookup: CDR1 MDHEN, CDR2 SYDVKM. CDR3 amino acids: CASSEHGRGLREYF. The DNA for the CDR3 is TGTGCCAGCAGTGAGCACGGGCGGGGGCTGAGGGAGTACTTC.

The chain is built from TRBV5-4 and TRBJ2-1, with TRBD1 matching over 10 bases. The CDR3 sequence is 16 residues long. The V and J ends lost 3 bases and 5 bases, in that order; junction bases with no gene match: 8. Germline lookup yields CDR1 SGHNT and CDR2 YYREEE (reference sequence). The CDR3 spells CASSWWGQGSNNEQFF. Here the CDR3 DNA reads TGTGCCAGCAGCTGGTGGGGACAGGGGAGTAACAATGAGCAGTTCTTC.

This chain joins TRBV27 and TRBJ2-2; 12 nucleotides line up with TRBD2. The trim removed 5 bases at V and 6 bases at J, leaving 7 bases unmatched. In germline, CDR1 is MNHEY, CDR2 SMNVEV (reference sequence). There are 16 residues in the CDR3. The CDR3 DNA sequence: TGTGCCAGCAGTCTAGCGGGAGGGCCAACGGCCGGGGAGCTGTTTTTT. Amino acid sequence: CASSLAGGPTAGELFF.

V usage is TRBV11-2 and J usage is TRBJ1-2; D remains unclear. V lost 1 base and J lost 10, with 7 bases in between. There are 11 residues in the CDR3. Per germline, CDR1 SGHAT and CDR2 FQNNGV. CDR3: CASSLGSDYTF. CDR3 sequence (DNA): TGTGCCAGCAGCTTAGGGTCAGACTACACCTTC. The whole variable domain, filled in from reference TRBV11-2 and TRBJ1-2, reads EAGVAQSPRYKIIEKRQSVAFWCNPISGHATLYWYQQILGQGPKLLIQFQNNGVVDDSQLPKDRFSAERLKGVDSTLKIQPAKLEDSAVYLCASSLGSDYTFGSGTRLTVV.

The chain carries TRBV28 and TRBJ2-4; D is possibly TRBD2 (5 bases). V was cut by 7 bases and J by 2 bases, with 18 bases left in between. The germline V gene has CDR1 MDHEN and CDR2 SYDVKM. This CDR3 comprises 16 residues. The CDR3 spells CASTFARDYPKNIQYF. Written as DNA, the CDR3 is TGTGCCAGCACTTTTGCAAGAGACTACCCCAAAAACATTCAGTACTTC.

The chain employs TRBV5-4 and TRBJ2-5, with a possible D match to TRBD2 (6 bases). The CDR3 is 15 residues long. CDR1 is SGHNT and CDR2 is YYREEE in the germline V gene (reference sequence). V was clipped by 6 bases and J by 5 bases, with 20 bases between them. CDR3 amino acids: CASNPNGPEGETQYF. CDR3 DNA: TGTGCCAGCAACCCGAACGGGCCGGAGGGGGAGACCCAGTACTTC.